These 32 T cell receptor beta chains were sequenced from one sample in a study of regulatory and conventional T cells in RAG deficiency. Genomic DNA came from blood conventional CD4+ T cells gated CD25-low CD127-high. Profiled with immunoSEQ multiplex PCR; TCRdb holds only in-frame clones, not every one. The table has approximately 46,000 clones, over 80% seen once. These records were also assigned to another study, of regulatory T cells. That report notes: The PCR used 52 TRBV and 13 TRBJ primers.

Sequenced sample: CD4+ effector T cells sorted from blood. The source of these receptors is a human donor in good health.

V is TRBV5-8 and J is TRBJ2-3, with D unresolved. The V gene's germline CDR1 is SGHTS and CDR2 YDEGEE. This CDR3 has 13 amino acids. V was shortened by 4 bases and J by 2 bases, with 8 bases between the two germline ends. DNA of the CDR3: TGTGCCAGCAGCCCCGGATTCACAGATACGCAGTATTTT. Its protein is CASSPGFTDTQYF.

This clone was detected once. The J gene is TRBJ2-5, the V gene TRBV5-1, with 8 bases aligning to TRBD2. The V and J ends lost 4 bases and 5 bases, in that order; junction bases with no gene match: 4. Germline assignment: CDR1 SGHRS and CDR2 YFSETQ. This CDR3 region has 13 residues. The CDR3 sequence: CASSGGGTETQYF. Written as DNA, the CDR3 is TGCGCCAGCAGCGGCGGGGGGACCGAGACCCAGTACTTC.

This clone was detected only once. This rearrangement joins TRBV19 to TRBJ2-7, with D perhaps being TRBD1 or TRBD2 (5 bases each). CDR1 is LNHDA and CDR2 is SQIVND in the germline V gene (reference sequence). V was pared by 9 bases and J by 4 bases, with 16 bases between. The CDR3 is made up of 13 amino acids. CDR3 DNA: TGTGCCAGCCAGCCGGGACCGGGGTACGAGCAGTACTTC. Its translation is CASQPGPGYEQYF.

This chain connects TRBV6-1 to TRBJ1-3; D is unclear. The CDR3 sequence is 15 residues long. Trimming cost V 6 bases and J 0 bases, with 12 bases left between them. Germline V lookup: CDR1 MNHNS, CDR2 SASEGT. The CDR3 region has the DNA TGTGCCAGCAGGGACGGCTTTAGCTCTGGAAACACCATATATTTT. Translated: CASRDGFSSGNTIYF.

The rearrangement uses TRBV18 and TRBJ2-7, with D possibly matching TRBD1 (6 bases). V was clipped by 6 bases and J by 0 bases, with 15 bases between them. This CDR3 is 15 amino acids long. Per the germline V gene, CDR1 is KGHSH and CDR2 is LQKENI. The CDR3 region is CASSRGGTNSYEQYF. The CDR3 bases are TGTGCCAGCTCCCGAGGGGGTACTAACTCCTACGAGCAGTACTTC.

The chain couples TRBV6-1 to TRBJ2-1; the D gene is possibly TRBD1 (6 bases). Trimming removed 0 bases at V and 8 bases at J, with 14 bases between. The CDR3 length is 15 residues. Germline CDR1 and CDR2: MNHNS and SASEGT. CDR3 DNA: TGTGCCAGCAGTGAAGCGGGGGACAAGTGGTATGAGCAGTTCTTC. It yields the protein CASSEAGDKWYEQFF.

The gene calls are TRBV9 and TRBJ2-3; no definite D call. Germline values: CDR1 SGDLS, CDR2 YYNGEE. V was trimmed by 4 bases and J by 0 bases, leaving 15 bases between them. The CDR3 covers 16 residues. Here the CDR3 reads CASSPDIGLSTDTQYF. CDR3 coding DNA: TGTGCCAGCAGCCCCGACATCGGGTTGAGCACAGATACGCAGTATTTT.

This chain joins TRBV28 and TRBJ2-1, with 7 bases aligning to TRBD2. This CDR3 has 16 residues. Germline V gene sequence: CDR1 MDHEN, CDR2 SYDVKM. The V segment lost 6 bases and the J segment 0 bases; nucleotides outside the gene matches: 8. The CDR3 reads CASSTPGGSSYNEQFF. The CDR3 DNA reads TGTGCCAGCAGCACTCCCGGGGGGTCCTCCTACAATGAGCAGTTCTTC.

This chain connects TRBV6-6 to TRBJ1-5, with 7 bases matching TRBD1. The CDR3 is 15 amino acids. V shed 0 bases and J 4 bases; nucleotides not matched to a gene: 3. Germline assignment: CDR1 MNHNY and CDR2 SVGAGI (reference sequence). The CDR3 is CASSYSGQQNQPQHF. CDR3 coding DNA: TGTGCCAGCAGTTACTCGGGACAGCAAAATCAGCCCCAGCATTTT.

The chain joins TRBV18 to TRBJ2-1; D is undetermined. With 0 bases removed from V and 9 bases from J, the gap between germline ends came to 12 bases. Germline V gene lookup returns CDR1 KGHSH and CDR2 LQKENI. The CDR3 covers 14 residues. CDR3 DNA sequence: TGTGCCAGCTCACCACCGTCGACGTTTCCTGAGCAGTTCTTC. Amino acids: CASSPPSTFPEQFF.

A single count supports this clone. The chain couples TRBV7-8 to TRBJ2-7; TRBD2 aligns across 9 bases. This CDR3 is 15 amino acids long. CDR1 is SGHVS, CDR2 FQNEAQ, per germline. The ends lost 2 bases at V and 5 bases at J; junction bases unmatched: 7. The CDR3 DNA reads as TGTGCCAGCAGCTTATATGCTAGCGGGACAAACGAGCAGTACTTC. Translated: CASSLYASGTNEQYF.

The J gene is TRBJ1-3, the V gene TRBV28; a possible D gene is TRBD1 (5 bases). CDR3 length: 12 residues. Germline CDR1 reads MDHEN; CDR2 reads SYDVKM. V lost 6 bases to trimming and J lost 8 bases, with 11 bases between them. The CDR3 sequence is CASSRVGYTIYF. CDR3 DNA sequence: TGTGCCAGCAGCAGGGTAGGGTACACCATATATTTT.

This clone has only a few counts. The chain has TRBV19 and TRBJ1-4; 7 bases agree with TRBD1. The trim removed 5 bases at V and 3 bases at J, leaving 12 bases unmatched. The CDR3 runs to 17 residues. Germline values: CDR1 LNHDA, CDR2 SQIVND (reference sequence). The CDR3 DNA is TGTGCCAGTAGTGCGAGGGGGCGCGGAATCCCTAATGAAAAACTGTTTTTT. Encoded protein: CASSARGRGIPNEKLFF.

This clone was found once. This sequence joins TRBV6-5 and TRBJ1-6; D is unclear. Germline assignment: CDR1 MNHEY and CDR2 SVGAGI. This CDR3 has 14 residues. The V end lost 1 base, the J end lost 7 bases, and 8 bases lay between the germline ends. This chain's CDR3 is CASSYLSRNSPLHF. In nucleotides, the CDR3 is TGTGCCAGCAGTTACTTGTCCAGGAATTCACCCCTCCACTTT.

The chain links TRBV6-6 to TRBJ1-4, with a tentative D call TRBD1 (5 bases). In germline, CDR1 is MNHNY, CDR2 SVGAGI (reference sequence). The CDR3 totals 14 residues. V was clipped by 8 bases and J by 0 bases, with 10 bases between them. CDR3 loop: CASRAGATNEKLFF. The CDR3 region has the DNA TGTGCCAGCCGGGCGGGGGCAACTAATGAAAAACTGTTTTTT.

The V gene is TRBV30, the J gene TRBJ1-2; D gene ambiguous. Germline V CDR1 and CDR2: GTSNPN, SVGIG (reference sequence). CDR3 size: 14 residues. V shed 4 bases and J shed 1 base, with 13 bases lying between them. CDR3 in DNA: TGTGCCTGGATCACCCGTGGGGTTAACTATGGCTACACCTTC. Amino acids: CAWITRGVNYGYTF.

This clone was counted a few times. The chain uses TRBV27 and TRBJ2-2, with 9 bases matching TRBD2. This CDR3 spans 17 amino acids. Germline-derived CDR1 and CDR2 are MNHEY and SMNVEV (reference sequence). J was trimmed by 6 bases and V by 2 bases; bases with no gene match: 10. CDR3 amino acids: CASSLGGGGVFPGELFF. In DNA, the CDR3 is TGTGCCAGCAGTTTAGGGGGCGGGGGGGTCTTTCCCGGGGAGCTGTTTTTT.

CDR3 sequence (DNA): TGTGCCAGCAGGGATGGGGGTACCCACGGGAATTCACCCCTCCACTTT. This encodes CASRDGGTHGNSPLHF. The V gene is TRBV28, the J gene TRBJ1-6; a possible D gene is TRBD1 (5 bases). CDR1 and CDR2 from the germline V gene are MDHEN and SYDVKM. The CDR3 spans 16 residues. The ends were cut back, 6 bases at V and 7 bases at J, with 19 bases in the middle.

The chain joins TRBV15 to TRBJ1-5; D gene ambiguous. The CDR3 covers 14 residues. Trimming shortened V by 2 bases and J by 0 bases, and 5 bases separated the two germline ends. In germline, CDR1 is LNHNV, CDR2 YYDKDF (reference sequence). The CDR3 region is CATSRQYSNQPQHF. The CDR3 region has the DNA TGTGCCACCAGCAGACAGTATAGCAATCAGCCCCAGCATTTT.

The chain employs TRBV14 and TRBJ2-1, with D possibly being TRBD1 (5 bases). V was pared by 0 bases and J by 1 base, with 10 bases between. In germline, CDR1 is SGHDN, CDR2 FVKESK. The CDR3 consists of 16 residues. The CDR3 here is CASSQESAGSYNEQFF. The CDR3 DNA reads as TGTGCCAGCAGCCAAGAGTCTGCAGGGTCCTACAATGAGCAGTTCTTC. The variable domain in full, with the rest retrieved from reference TRBV14 and TRBJ2-1, is EAGVTQFPSHSVIEKGQTVTLRCDPISGHDNLYWYRRVMGKEIKFLLHFVKESKQDESGMPNNRFLAERTGGTYSTLKVQPAELEDSGVYFCASSQESAGSYNEQFFGPGTRLTVL.

V is TRBV7-3 and J is TRBJ1-1; D is uncertain. CDR1 is SGHTA and CDR2 is FQGTGA in the germline V gene. The CDR3 is 13 amino acids. Between the trimmed V and J ends, which lost 3 bases and 0 bases, there was a span of 5 bases. CDR3 loop: CASSFRMNTEAFF. The CDR3 DNA follows: TGTGCCAGCAGCTTTAGGATGAACACTGAAGCTTTCTTT.

The rearrangement joins TRBV2 to TRBJ1-5, with D perhaps matching TRBD1 (5 bases). This CDR3 spans 15 amino acids. CDR1 is SNHLY and CDR2 is FYNNEI in the germline V gene. Trimming shortened V by 6 bases and J by 2 bases, and 14 bases separated the two germline ends. CDR3 nucleotide sequence: TGTGCCAGCAGGGCAGGGACCCTAGGCAATCAGCCCCAGCATTTT. Its protein is CASRAGTLGNQPQHF.

This clone was seen just once. This chain joins TRBV9 and TRBJ1-1; possibly TRBD1 for D (5 bases). Looked up from germline, CDR1 is SGDLS and CDR2 is YYNGEE. The CDR3 is 14 residues long. V dropped 0 bases and J dropped 8 bases, with 14 bases sitting between them. In DNA form, the CDR3 reads TGTGCCAGCAGCGTAGGAGACGGGGCCGCGGAAGCTTTCTTT. It yields the protein CASSVGDGAAEAFF. Drawing the rest from reference TRBV9 and TRBJ1-1, the complete variable domain is DSGVTQTPKHLITATGQRVTLRCSPRSGDLSVYWYQQSLDQGLQFLIQYYNGEERAKGNILERFSAQQFPDLHSELNLSSLELGDSALYFCASSVGDGAAEAFFGQGTRLTVV.

The V call is TRBV7-6, the J call TRBJ1-4; D not certain. Germline V gives CDR1 SGHVS, CDR2 FNYEAQ. V lost 0 bases and J 4 bases, leaving 9 bases between the germline ends. The CDR3 has 15 residues. The CDR3 DNA follows: TGTGCCAGCAGCTTAGCAAGCGTTTTTAATGAAAAACTGTTTTTT. Its protein product is CASSLASVFNEKLFF.

A single count supports this clone. J is TRBJ2-5 and V is TRBV5-1, with D perhaps matching TRBD2 (6 bases). This CDR3 has 14 amino acids. Germline-derived CDR1 and CDR2 are SGHRS and YFSETQ. The V end lost 0 bases, the J end lost 5 bases, and 11 bases lay between the germline ends. The CDR3 DNA reads TGCGCCAGCAGCTTGGACCGGGCGGGGGAGACCCAGTACTTC. Translation: CASSLDRAGETQYF.

This clone was observed a handful of times. The chain couples TRBV5-1 to TRBJ2-5; weak D call: TRBD2 (7 bases). CDR3 length: 15 residues. With 4 bases removed from V and 5 bases from J, the gap between germline ends came to 18 bases. Per germline, CDR1 SGHRS and CDR2 YFSETQ. DNA for the CDR3: TGCGCCAGCAGCCCGGGGTGGGGGGGCGCGGAGACCCAGTACTTC. Translated, it gives CASSPGWGGAETQYF.

The rearrangement links TRBV6-1 to TRBJ2-2, with TRBD2 identical over 7 bases. Germline V gene data show CDR1 as MNHNS and CDR2 as SASEGT. The CDR3 consists of 17 residues. V shed 0 bases and J 1 base; nucleotides not matched to a gene: 5. As DNA, the CDR3 is TGTGCCAGCAGTGAAGCGGGCGGGACTATGAACACCGGGGAGCTGTTTTTT. It codes for CASSEAGGTMNTGELFF.

V usage is TRBV10-1 and J usage is TRBJ1-1; 12 nucleotides agree with TRBD1. Germline V gene lookup returns CDR1 WNHNN and CDR2 SYGVQD (reference sequence). The CDR3 runs 14 residues. Trimming at V came to 6 bases and at J to 3 bases, leaving 2 bases not matched to a gene. The CDR3 loop reads CASRGQGADTEAFF. The CDR3 bases are TGCGCCAGCAGGGGACAGGGGGCGGACACTGAAGCTTTCTTT.

The chain has TRBV29-1 and TRBJ1-1, with D hard to call. This CDR3 is built from 10 residues. Germline V gene sequence: CDR1 SQVTM, CDR2 ANQGSEA. The V end lost 6 bases, the J end lost 1 base, and 3 bases lay between the germline ends. CDR3 in amino acids: CSVSNTEAFF. CDR3 DNA sequence: TGCAGCGTATCGAACACTGAAGCTTTCTTT.

This chain connects TRBV7-9 to TRBJ2-1, with D possibly being TRBD1 (5 bases). V gave up 11 bases and J gave up 2 bases, with 13 bases separating them. The CDR3 totals 13 residues. Germline values: CDR1 SEHNR, CDR2 FQNEAQ (reference sequence). The CDR3 protein is CAVTTDAYNEQFF. In DNA, the CDR3 is TGTGCCGTGACGACAGATGCCTACAATGAGCAGTTCTTC.

This chain uses TRBV7-8 with TRBJ2-6; TRBD1 might be the D (5 bases). This CDR3 comprises 16 residues. Germline V lookup: CDR1 SGHVS, CDR2 FQNEAQ. With 5 bases removed from V and 7 bases from J, the gap between germline ends came to 18 bases. CDR3 bases: TGTGCCAGCAGCAGAGACCGCAGGGTAGGAGCCAACGTCCTGACTTTC. Its protein is CASSRDRRVGANVLTF.

The V call is TRBV18, the J call TRBJ1-5, with TRBD1 identical over 11 bases. From germline, CDR1 is KGHSH and CDR2 LQKENI. Trimming at V came to 6 bases and at J to 6 bases, leaving 7 bases not matched to a gene. The CDR3 is made up of 15 amino acids. The CDR3 loop is CASSPDRGRSQPQHF. Written as DNA, the CDR3 is TGTGCCAGCTCTCCGGACAGGGGGCGAAGTCAGCCCCAGCATTTT.